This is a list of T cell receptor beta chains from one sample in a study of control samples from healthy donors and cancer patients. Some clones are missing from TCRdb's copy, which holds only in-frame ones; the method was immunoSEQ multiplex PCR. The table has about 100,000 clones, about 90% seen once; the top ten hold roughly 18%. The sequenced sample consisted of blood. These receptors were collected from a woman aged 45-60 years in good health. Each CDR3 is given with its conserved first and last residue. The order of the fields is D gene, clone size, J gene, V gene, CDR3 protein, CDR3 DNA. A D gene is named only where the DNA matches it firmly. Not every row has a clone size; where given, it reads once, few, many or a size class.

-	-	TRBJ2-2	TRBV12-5	CASGDLDRFADDPPGELFF	TGTGCTAGTGGTGACTTAGACCGGTTTGCTGACGACCCGCCCGGGGAGCTGTTTTTT
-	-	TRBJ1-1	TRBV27	CASSSAEAFF	TGTGCCAGCAGCAGCGCTGAAGCTTTCTTT
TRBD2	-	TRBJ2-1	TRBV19	CASSIGGGGSSYNEQFF	TGTGCCAGTAGTATAGGCGGCGGGGGGAGCTCCTACAATGAGCAGTTCTTC
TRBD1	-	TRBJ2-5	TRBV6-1	CASSESPGQGKTQYF	TGTGCCAGCAGTGAAAGTCCCGGACAGGGGAAGACCCAGTACTTC
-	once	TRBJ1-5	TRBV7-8	CASSLTENQPQHF	TGTGCCAGCAGTCTGACCGAAAATCAGCCCCAGCATTTT
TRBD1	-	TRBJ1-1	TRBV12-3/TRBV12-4	CASSPTGTEAFF	TGTGCCAGCAGCCCGACAGGGACTGAAGCTTTCTTT
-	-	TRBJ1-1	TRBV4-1	CASSQEGWANTEAFF	TGCGCCAGCAGCCAAGAGGGGTGGGCGAACACTGAAGCTTTCTTT
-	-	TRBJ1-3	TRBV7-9	CASSAPYSGNTIYF	TGTGCCAGCAGCGCGCCTTACTCTGGAAACACCATATATTTT
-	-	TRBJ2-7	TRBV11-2	CASSLDLMKGKYEQYF	TGTGCCAGCAGCTTAGATCTTATGAAGGGGAAATACGAGCAGTACTTC
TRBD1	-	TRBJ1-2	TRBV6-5	CASTRRDRGYEGYTF	TGTGCCAGCACCCGGAGGGACAGGGGATATGAAGGCTACACCTTC
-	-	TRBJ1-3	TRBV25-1	CASSEYTGSGNTIYF	TGTGCCAGCAGTGAATATACAGGCTCTGGAAACACCATATATTTT
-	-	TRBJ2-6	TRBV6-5	CASRQGPFGANVLTF	TGTGCCAGCAGACAGGGCCCGTTTGGGGCCAACGTCCTGACTTTC
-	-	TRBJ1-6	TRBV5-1	CASSLDSYNSPLHF	TGCGCCAGCAGCTTGGACAGTTATAATTCACCCCTCCACTTT
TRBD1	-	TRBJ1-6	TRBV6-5	CASSYSNRGGSPLHF	TGTGCCAGCAGTTACTCGAACAGGGGTGGTTCACCCCTCCACTTT
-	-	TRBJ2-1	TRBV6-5	CASSQGGWGHNEQFF	TGTGCCAGCAGCCAAGGGGGGTGGGGCCACAATGAGCAGTTCTTC
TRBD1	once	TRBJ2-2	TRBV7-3	CASKPDRGIPGELFF	TGTGCCAGCAAACCCGACAGGGGAATTCCCGGGGAGCTGTTTTTT
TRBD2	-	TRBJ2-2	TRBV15	CATSRDLAGDGTGELFF	TGTGCCACCAGCAGAGATTTAGCGGGAGATGGCACCGGGGAGCTGTTTTTT
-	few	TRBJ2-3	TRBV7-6	CASSPRFGLLSTDTQYF	TGTGCCAGCAGCCCACGGTTCGGGCTATTGTCCACAGATACGCAGTATTTT
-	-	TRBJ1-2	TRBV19	CASRIGRNYGYTF	TGTGCCAGTAGGATTGGGCGGAACTATGGCTACACCTTC
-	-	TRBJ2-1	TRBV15	CATSRVPALQFF	TGTGCCACCAGCAGAGTACCGGCCCTCCAGTTCTTC
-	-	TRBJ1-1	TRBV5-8	CASSLSAGSNTEAFF	TGTGCCAGCAGCTTGTCGGCAGGGTCGAACACTGAAGCTTTCTTT
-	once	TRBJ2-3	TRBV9	CASSFRDSQVGDTQYF	TGTGCCAGCAGCTTCCGGGACTCCCAGGTGGGAGATACGCAGTATTTT
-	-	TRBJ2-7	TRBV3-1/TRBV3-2	CASSLTREWQAHSYEQYF	TGTGCCAGCAGCCTTACCAGAGAGTGGCAGGCCCACTCCTACGAGCAGTACTTC
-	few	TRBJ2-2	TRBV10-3	CAIRDASNTGELFF	TGTGCCATCAGGGATGCATCGAACACCGGGGAGCTGTTTTTT
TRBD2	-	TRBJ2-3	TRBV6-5	CASSSHYGGKPDTQYF	TGTGCCAGCAGTTCTCACTACGGGGGGAAACCAGATACGCAGTATTTT
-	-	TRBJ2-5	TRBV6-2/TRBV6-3	CASSYAAIQETQYF	TGTGCCAGCAGTTATGCAGCAATCCAAGAGACCCAGTACTTC
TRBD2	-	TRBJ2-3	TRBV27	CASSSKTSGTVTDTQYF	TGTGCCAGCAGTTCTAAGACTAGCGGGACTGTCACAGATACGCAGTATTTT
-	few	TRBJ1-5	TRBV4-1	CASSLEGGGQPQHF	TGCGCCAGCAGCCTTGAGGGCGGGGGGCAGCCCCAGCATTTT
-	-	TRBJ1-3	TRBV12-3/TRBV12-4	CASSPSAGNTIYF	TGTGCCAGCAGCCCTAGCGCTGGAAACACCATATATTTT
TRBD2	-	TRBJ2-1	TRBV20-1	CSASPGSSGGRDNEQFF	TGCAGTGCTAGTCCGGGGAGTTCGGGAGGTAGGGACAATGAGCAGTTCTTC
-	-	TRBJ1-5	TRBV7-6	CASSLGGFGSNQPQHF	TGTGCCAGCAGCTTAGGAGGGTTTGGGAGCAATCAGCCCCAGCATTTT
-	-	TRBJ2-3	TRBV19	CASSMRGETDTQYF	TGTGCCAGTAGTATGCGTGGGGAGACAGATACGCAGTATTTT
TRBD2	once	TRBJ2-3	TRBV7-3	CASSLEGGPDTQYF	TGTGCCAGCAGCTTAGAGGGAGGGCCGGATACGCAGTATTTT
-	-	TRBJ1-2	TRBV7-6	CASSFSGRGVGYTF	TGTGCCAGCAGCTTCTCCGGCCGGGGGGTAGGCTACACCTTC
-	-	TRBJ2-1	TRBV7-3	CASSPTPGRNEQFF	TGTGCCAGCAGCCCCACTCCAGGGCGGAATGAGCAGTTCTTC
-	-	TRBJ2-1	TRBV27	CASTPIGEGFNEQFF	TGTGCCAGCACCCCTATCGGGGAAGGGTTCAATGAGCAGTTCTTC
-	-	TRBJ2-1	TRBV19	CASSIEWAEQFF	TGTGCCAGTAGTATAGAATGGGCTGAGCAGTTCTTC
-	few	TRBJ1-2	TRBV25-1	CASSEPRGYYGYTF	TGTGCCAGCAGTGAACCCAGGGGCTACTATGGCTACACCTTC
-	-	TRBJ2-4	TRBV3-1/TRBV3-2	CASSPTGEGNIQYF	TGTGCCAGCAGCCCAACAGGGGAGGGAAACATTCAGTACTTC
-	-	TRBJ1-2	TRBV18	CASSQDSYGYTF	TGTGCCAGCTCACAGGACTCGTATGGCTACACCTTC
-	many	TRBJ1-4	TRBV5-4	CASSLATGGDNEKLFF	TGTGCCAGCAGCTTGGCGACCGGGGGCGATAATGAAAAACTGTTTTTT
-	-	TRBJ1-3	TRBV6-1	CASSDPSGVAGNTIYF	TGTGCCAGCAGTGACCCGAGCGGGGTCGCTGGAAACACCATATATTTT
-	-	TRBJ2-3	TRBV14	CASSQYQYGADTQYF	TGTGCCAGCAGCCAATATCAGTATGGGGCAGATACGCAGTATTTT
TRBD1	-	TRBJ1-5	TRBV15	CATSRPPTGTGNQPQHF	TGTGCCACCAGCAGACCACCGACAGGGACGGGCAATCAGCCCCAGCATTTT
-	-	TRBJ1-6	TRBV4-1	CASSHPNSPLHF	TGCGCCAGCAGCCACCCTAATTCACCCCTCCACTTT
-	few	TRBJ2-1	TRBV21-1	CASSKMGTSGVKGDEQFF	TGTGCCAGCAGCAAAATGGGTACTAGCGGCGTAAAGGGGGATGAGCAGTTCTTC
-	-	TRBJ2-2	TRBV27	CASSPRAGNTGELFF	TGTGCCAGCAGTCCCCGGGCCGGCAACACCGGGGAGCTGTTTTTT
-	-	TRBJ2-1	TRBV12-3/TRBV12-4	CASSLRDNEQFF	TGTGCCAGCAGTTTACGGGACAATGAGCAGTTCTTC
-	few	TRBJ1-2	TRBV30	CAWSARVYGYTF	TGTGCCTGGAGTGCTCGGGTCTATGGCTACACCTTC
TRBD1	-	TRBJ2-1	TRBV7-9	CASSLVQGARNEQFF	TGTGCCAGCAGCTTAGTACAGGGGGCGCGGAATGAGCAGTTCTTC
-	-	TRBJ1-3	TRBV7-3	CASSLFPGNTIYF	TGTGCCAGCAGCCTTTTCCCTGGAAACACCATATATTTT
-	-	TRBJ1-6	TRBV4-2	CASGQGRSSPLHF	TGTGCCAGCGGGCAGGGTAGAAGTTCACCCCTCCACTTT
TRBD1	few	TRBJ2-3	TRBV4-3	CASGWGTGGTDTQYF	TGCGCCAGCGGATGGGGGACAGGGGGCACAGATACGCAGTATTTT
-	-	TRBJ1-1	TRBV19	CASSIGQARGAFF	TGTGCCAGTAGTATAGGGCAGGCCCGGGGAGCTTTCTTT
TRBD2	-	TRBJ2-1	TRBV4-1	CASSQESGGGYNEQFF	TGCGCCAGCAGCCAAGAGAGCGGGGGGGGCTACAATGAGCAGTTCTTC